This passage covers 21 T cell receptor beta chains from one sample sequenced in a study of cytomegalovirus exposure and HLA in healthy donors. The PCR contained 60 Vbeta and 13 Jbeta primers. Repertoires were generated with immunoSEQ multiplex PCR, while TCRdb's copy carries only in-frame clones and drops some. The sample lists some 200,000 clones, 80% to 85% occurring once. The sequencing sample was made of PBMCs. These receptors all stem from a woman in her late teens or twenties in good health and CMV-seronegative.

V is TRBV2 and J is TRBJ2-1; D gene ambiguous. The V gene's germline CDR1 is SNHLY and CDR2 FYNNEI. The V gene lost 6 bases and the J gene lost 0 bases, with 9 bases spanning the gap. The CDR3 contains 14 residues. Written as DNA, the CDR3 is TGTGCCAGCAGCGGCGGAATCTCCTACAATGAGCAGTTCTTC. Its translation is CASSGGISYNEQFF.

The CDR3 here is CASGLAGSYEQYF. Written as DNA, the CDR3 is TGCGCCAGCGGACTAGCGGGATCATACGAGCAGTACTTC. The J gene is TRBJ2-7, the V gene TRBV4-1, with 12 bases matching TRBD2. CDR1 is MGHRA, CDR2 YSYEKL, per germline. V lost 8 bases and J lost 4; bases outside the gene matches: 3. CDR3 length: 13 residues.

The rearrangement links TRBV13 to TRBJ1-2, with D unresolved. V was pared by 5 bases and J by 8 bases, with 12 bases between. This CDR3 has 12 amino acids. Per the germline V gene, CDR1 is PRHDT and CDR2 is FYEKMQ (reference sequence). The CDR3 loop reads CASSQVEQGYTF. CDR3 nucleotide sequence: TGTGCCAGCAGCCAGGTAGAGCAGGGCTACACCTTC. Variable domain in full (rest from reference TRBV13 and TRBJ1-2): AAGVIQSPRHLIKEKRETATLKCYPIPRHDTVYWYQQGPGQDPQFLISFYEKMQSDKGSIPDRFSAQQFSDYHSELNMSSLELGDSALYFCASSQVEQGYTFGSGTRLTVV.

This rearrangement joins TRBV10-1 to TRBJ2-7, with D tentatively TRBD1 (5 bases). This CDR3 is built from 13 residues. The germline gives CDR1 WNHNN, CDR2 SYGVQD (reference sequence). V dropped 4 bases and J dropped 3 bases, with 10 bases sitting between them. The CDR3 nucleotides read TGCGCCAGCAGTGGGGCAGGGAACTACGAGCAGTACTTC. This sequence encodes CASSGAGNYEQYF.

V is TRBV6-5 and J is TRBJ2-1; 12 positions agree with TRBD2. The CDR3 is 15 residues long. V dropped 5 bases and J dropped 8; count of bases not matched to a gene: 7. Germline V gene sequence: CDR1 MNHEY, CDR2 SVGAGI. The DNA for the CDR3 is TGTGCCAGCAGTCCTCTAGCGGGGGGGGCGGATGAGCAGTTCTTC. It is translated as CASSPLAGGADEQFF.

The rearrangement links TRBV5-6 to TRBJ2-7, with D unresolved. The CDR3 is 12 residues long. Germline V gene sequence: CDR1 SGHDT, CDR2 YYEEEE. Deletions cut 1 base from V and 5 bases from J, with 7 bases between. The CDR3, as DNA: TGTGCCAGCAGCTTGTACTCACACGAGCAGTACTTC. Its translation is CASSLYSHEQYF.

The CDR3 DNA sequence: TGTGCCACCAGCAGAGAGGGCCAGGGGGCAAATGGCTACACCTTC. Translating it yields CATSREGQGANGYTF. The V gene is TRBV15, the J gene TRBJ1-2; 8 nucleotides agree with TRBD1. Per the germline V gene, CDR1 is LNHNV and CDR2 is YYDKDF (reference sequence). This CDR3 has 15 amino acids. V lost 0 bases and J lost 6; bases outside the gene matches: 6.

The V call is TRBV7-2, the J call TRBJ2-5; 9 bases are a match to TRBD2. The J segment lost 2 bases and the V segment lost 3 bases, leaving 4 bases of the junction unmatched. Germline values: CDR1 SGHTA, CDR2 FQGNSA. This CDR3 contains 15 residues. Here the CDR3 reads CASSFQREVQETQYF. The CDR3 DNA reads as TGTGCCAGCAGCTTTCAGCGGGAGGTGCAAGAGACCCAGTACTTC.

V is TRBV7-9 and J is TRBJ2-7, with D hard to call. Germline CDR1 is SEHNR and CDR2 is FQNEAQ (reference sequence). V lost 5 bases and J lost 4, with 9 bases in between. The CDR3 is made up of 12 amino acids. Written as DNA, the CDR3 is TGTGCCAGCAGCCCCATAGTATACGAGCAGTACTTC. It encodes CASSPIVYEQYF.

The chain couples TRBV6-5 to TRBJ1-1; D unclear. Trimming removed 4 bases at V and 5 bases at J, with 11 bases between. Germline values: CDR1 MNHEY, CDR2 SVGAGI. This CDR3 comprises 13 residues. Here the CDR3 reads CASSSGSGTEAFF. The DNA for the CDR3 is TGTGCCAGCAGTTCTGGGTCCGGGACTGAAGCTTTCTTT.

In DNA form, the CDR3 reads TGTGCCAGCAGGAGGCTAGCGGGCACAGATACGCAGTATTTT. It codes for CASRRLAGTDTQYF. The chain carries TRBV6-5 and TRBJ2-3, with 7 bases aligning to TRBD2. The CDR3 covers 14 residues. The germline V gene has CDR1 MNHEY and CDR2 SVGAGI. Trimming at V came to 6 bases and at J to 1 base, leaving 4 bases not matched to a gene.

The chain combines TRBV27 with TRBJ1-1; D perhaps matches TRBD1 (6 bases). Germline lookup yields CDR1 MNHEY and CDR2 SMNVEV (reference sequence). The CDR3 is made up of 13 amino acids. V was shortened by 6 bases and J by 5 bases, with 13 bases between the two germline ends. CDR3 protein: CASRTGLATEAFF. In DNA, the CDR3 is TGTGCCAGCAGAACAGGGTTAGCTACTGAAGCTTTCTTT.

V and J are TRBV7-9 and TRBJ1-3; no clear D. Trimming removed 1 base at V and 3 bases at J, with 10 bases between. This CDR3 has 15 residues. Germline assignment: CDR1 SEHNR and CDR2 FQNEAQ (reference sequence). The CDR3 sequence: CASSLGETIGNTIYF. The CDR3 nucleotides read TGTGCCAGCAGCTTAGGGGAGACGATTGGAAACACCATATATTTT.

The rearrangement uses TRBV5-1 and TRBJ2-7; D possibly corresponds to TRBD1 (6 bases). Looked up from germline, CDR1 is SGHRS and CDR2 is YFSETQ. CDR3 size: 14 residues. V lost 1 base and J 3 bases, leaving 11 bases between the germline ends. CDR3 loop: CASSLLVDSYEQYF. CDR3 coding DNA: TGCGCCAGCAGCTTGTTAGTGGACAGCTACGAGCAGTACTTC.

The genes are TRBV4-1 and TRBJ2-3; 11 bases match TRBD2. V was pared by 7 bases and J by 1 base, with 10 bases of the junction left unmatched. CDR3 length: 17 residues. The germline gives CDR1 MGHRA, CDR2 YSYEKL. As DNA, the CDR3 is TGCGCCAGCATCCCTCAGGAGGGACTAGCGGGCACAGATACGCAGTATTTT. Protein sequence: CASIPQEGLAGTDTQYF.

The gene calls are TRBV5-1 and TRBJ2-2; perhaps TRBD1 as D (6 bases). CDR1 and CDR2 (germline): SGHRS, YFSETQ. V gave up 1 base and J gave up 5 bases, with 15 bases separating them. This CDR3 has 16 amino acids. The CDR3 protein is CASSLKVWGLTGELFF. The CDR3 DNA follows: TGCGCCAGCAGCTTGAAGGTCTGGGGGCTGACCGGGGAGCTGTTTTTT.

This chain uses TRBV5-1 with TRBJ2-1, with 10 positions matching TRBD2. Germline assignment: CDR1 SGHRS and CDR2 YFSETQ. This CDR3 spans 15 amino acids. The J segment lost 5 bases and the V segment lost 0 bases, leaving 2 bases of the junction unmatched. CDR3 nucleotides: TGCGCCAGCAGCTTGGGGCTAGCGGGAGACAATGAGCAGTTCTTC. Residues: CASSLGLAGDNEQFF. Complete variable domain (other parts from reference TRBV5-1 and TRBJ2-1): KAGVTQTPRYLIKTRGQQVTLSCSPISGHRSVSWYQQTPGQGLQFLFEYFSETQRNKGNFPGRFSGRQFSNSRSEMNVSTLELGDSALYLCASSLGLAGDNEQFFGPGTRLTVL.

The chain is built from TRBV7-2 and TRBJ2-1; TRBD2 aligns across 11 bases. Germline CDR1 is SGHTA and CDR2 is FQGNSA. The trim removed 2 bases at V and 9 bases at J, leaving 6 bases unmatched. The CDR3 totals 15 residues. This CDR3 reads CASSLFLAGGGEQFF. CDR3 coding DNA: TGTGCCAGCAGCTTATTTCTAGCGGGAGGTGGTGAGCAGTTCTTC.

This clone appeared a few times. This chain uses TRBV28 with TRBJ1-1, with a weak D call TRBD1 (5 bases). CDR3 length: 14 amino acids. Germline-derived CDR1 and CDR2 are MDHEN and SYDVKM. Trimming pared 0 bases from V and 4 bases from J, leaving 9 bases between. This CDR3 reads CASSLWGRSTEAFF. The CDR3 bases are TGTGCCAGCAGTTTATGGGGGCGCAGCACTGAAGCTTTCTTT.

The chain links TRBV2 to TRBJ2-5; 7 bases agree with TRBD1. Germline lookup yields CDR1 SNHLY and CDR2 FYNNEI. The junction had 11 bases not matched to a gene; V was cut back by 8 bases and J by 5 bases. The CDR3 covers 14 residues. This CDR3 is CASGWEGGWETQYF. As DNA, the CDR3 is TGTGCCAGCGGATGGGAAGGGGGCTGGGAGACCCAGTACTTC.

This chain links TRBV7-6 with TRBJ2-1; maybe TRBD1 (6 bases). The CDR3 runs 15 residues. Looked up from germline, CDR1 is SGHVS and CDR2 is FNYEAQ. Trimming left V 1 base short and J 1 base short, with 8 bases between. The CDR3, as DNA: TGTGCCAGCAGCTTAGTAGGGGGATCCTACAATGAGCAGTTCTTC. This translates into CASSLVGGSYNEQFF.